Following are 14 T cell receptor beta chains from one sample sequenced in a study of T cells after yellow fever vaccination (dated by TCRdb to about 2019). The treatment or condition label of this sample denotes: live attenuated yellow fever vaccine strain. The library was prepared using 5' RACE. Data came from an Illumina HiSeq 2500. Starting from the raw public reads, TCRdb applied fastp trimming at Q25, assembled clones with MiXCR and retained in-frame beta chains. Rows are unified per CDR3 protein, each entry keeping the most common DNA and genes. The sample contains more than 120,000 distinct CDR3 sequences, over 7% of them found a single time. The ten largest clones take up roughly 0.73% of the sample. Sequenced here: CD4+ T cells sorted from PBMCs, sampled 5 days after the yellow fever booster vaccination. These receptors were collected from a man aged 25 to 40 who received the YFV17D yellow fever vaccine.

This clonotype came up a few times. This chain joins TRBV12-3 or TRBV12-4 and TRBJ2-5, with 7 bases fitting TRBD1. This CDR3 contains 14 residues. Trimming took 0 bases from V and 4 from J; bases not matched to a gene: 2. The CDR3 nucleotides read TGTGCCAGCAGTTTAGCGGACAGGAGAGAGACCCAGTACTTC. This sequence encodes CASSLADRRETQYF.

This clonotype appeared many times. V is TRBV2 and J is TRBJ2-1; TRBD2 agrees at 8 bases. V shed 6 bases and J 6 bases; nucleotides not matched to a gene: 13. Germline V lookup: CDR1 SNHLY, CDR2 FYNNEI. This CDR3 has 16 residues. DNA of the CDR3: TGTGCCAGCAGGAGTGAGGGACTAGAATTTTCCAATGAGCAGTTCTTC. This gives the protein CASRSEGLEFSNEQFF.

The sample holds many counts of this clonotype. The DNA for the CDR3 is TGTGCCAGCAGTCTAACTAGCGGGACAATGTCAGATACGCAGTATTTT. It encodes CASSLTSGTMSDTQYF. The chain couples TRBV6-1 to TRBJ2-3; 10 nucleotides match TRBD2. Germline V gene lookup returns CDR1 MNHNS and CDR2 SASEGT. After removal of 5 bases from V and 4 bases from J, the junction contained 9 bases not matched to a gene. The CDR3 contains 16 residues.

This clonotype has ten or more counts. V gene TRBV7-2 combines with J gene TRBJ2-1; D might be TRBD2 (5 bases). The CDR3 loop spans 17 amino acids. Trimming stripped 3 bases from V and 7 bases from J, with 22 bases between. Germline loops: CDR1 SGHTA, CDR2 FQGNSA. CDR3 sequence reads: CASSFRTEIVYGNEQFF. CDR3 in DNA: TGTGCCAGCAGCTTTAGGACTGAGATTGTCTATGGGAATGAGCAGTTCTTC.

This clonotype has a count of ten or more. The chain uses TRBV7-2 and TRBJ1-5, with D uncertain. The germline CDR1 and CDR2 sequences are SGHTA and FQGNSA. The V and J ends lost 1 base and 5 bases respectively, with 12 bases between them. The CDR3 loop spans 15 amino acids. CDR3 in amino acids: CASSLVGPRDQPQHF. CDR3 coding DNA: TGTGCCAGCAGCTTAGTCGGACCCAGAGATCAGCCCCAGCATTTT.

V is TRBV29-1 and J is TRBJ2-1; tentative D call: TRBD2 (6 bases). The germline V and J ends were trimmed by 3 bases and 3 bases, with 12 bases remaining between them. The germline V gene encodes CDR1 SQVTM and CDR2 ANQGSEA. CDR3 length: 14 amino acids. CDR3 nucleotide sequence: TGCAGCGTTGAGCGCGGGGAGAACTACAATGAGCAGTTCTTC. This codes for CSVERGENYNEQFF.

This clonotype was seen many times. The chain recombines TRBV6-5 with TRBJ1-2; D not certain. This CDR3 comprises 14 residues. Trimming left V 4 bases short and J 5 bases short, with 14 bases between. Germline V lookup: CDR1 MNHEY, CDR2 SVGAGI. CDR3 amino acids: CASSSPRPEYGYTF. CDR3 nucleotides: TGTGCCAGCAGTTCCCCCAGACCAGAATATGGCTACACCTTC.

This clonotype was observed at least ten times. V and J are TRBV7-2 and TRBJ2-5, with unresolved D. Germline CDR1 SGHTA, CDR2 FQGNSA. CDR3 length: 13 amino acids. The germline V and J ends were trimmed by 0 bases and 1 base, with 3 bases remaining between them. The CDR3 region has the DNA TGTGCCAGCAGCTTAGCGGTCCAAGAGACCCAGTACTTC. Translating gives CASSLAVQETQYF.

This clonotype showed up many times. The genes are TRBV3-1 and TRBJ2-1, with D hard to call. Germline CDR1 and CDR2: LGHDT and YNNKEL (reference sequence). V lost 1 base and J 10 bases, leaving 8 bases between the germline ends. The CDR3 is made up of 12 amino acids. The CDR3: CASSQVGREQFF. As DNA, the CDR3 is TGTGCCAGCAGCCAAGTTGGCCGAGAGCAGTTCTTC.

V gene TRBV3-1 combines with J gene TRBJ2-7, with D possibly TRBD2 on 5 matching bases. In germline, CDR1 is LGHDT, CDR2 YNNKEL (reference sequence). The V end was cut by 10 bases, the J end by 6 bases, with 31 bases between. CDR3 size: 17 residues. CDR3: CATCPLRGLRGTSEQYF. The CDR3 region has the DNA TGTGCCACCTGCCCCCTCCGCGGGCTCCGGGGTACCTCCGAGCAGTACTTC.

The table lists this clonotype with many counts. This CDR3 reads CASSLAGGLTYNEQFF. Written as DNA, the CDR3 is TGTGCCAGCAGCTTGGCGGGAGGACTCACCTACAATGAGCAGTTCTTC. V and J are TRBV5-4 and TRBJ2-1; 7 nucleotides align to TRBD2. The germline V gene encodes CDR1 SGHNT and CDR2 YYREEE (reference sequence). This CDR3 is 16 amino acids long. The J segment lost 2 bases and the V segment lost 0 bases, leaving 5 bases of the junction unmatched.

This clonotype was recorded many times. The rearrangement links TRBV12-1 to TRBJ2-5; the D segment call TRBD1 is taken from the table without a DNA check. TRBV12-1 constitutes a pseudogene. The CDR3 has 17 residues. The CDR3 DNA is TGTGCCAGCAAACAGGTAGCTAGGTGTTTTGGCACTGAGACCCAGTACTTC. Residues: CASKQVARCFGTETQYF.

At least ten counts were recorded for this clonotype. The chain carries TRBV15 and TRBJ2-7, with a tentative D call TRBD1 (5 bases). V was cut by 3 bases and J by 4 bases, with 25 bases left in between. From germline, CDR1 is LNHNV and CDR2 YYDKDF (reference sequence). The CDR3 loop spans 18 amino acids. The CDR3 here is CATSSPSGAGKERYEQYF. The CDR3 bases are TGTGCCACCAGCAGTCCCTCTGGGGCAGGGAAAGAGAGATACGAGCAGTACTTC.

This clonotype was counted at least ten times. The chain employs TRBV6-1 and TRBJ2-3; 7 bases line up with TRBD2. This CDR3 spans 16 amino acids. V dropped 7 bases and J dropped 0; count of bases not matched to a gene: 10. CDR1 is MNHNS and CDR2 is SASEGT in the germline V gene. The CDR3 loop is CASTPYGSGSTDTQYF. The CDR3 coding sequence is TGTGCCAGCACCCCTTATGGTAGCGGGAGCACAGATACGCAGTATTTT.